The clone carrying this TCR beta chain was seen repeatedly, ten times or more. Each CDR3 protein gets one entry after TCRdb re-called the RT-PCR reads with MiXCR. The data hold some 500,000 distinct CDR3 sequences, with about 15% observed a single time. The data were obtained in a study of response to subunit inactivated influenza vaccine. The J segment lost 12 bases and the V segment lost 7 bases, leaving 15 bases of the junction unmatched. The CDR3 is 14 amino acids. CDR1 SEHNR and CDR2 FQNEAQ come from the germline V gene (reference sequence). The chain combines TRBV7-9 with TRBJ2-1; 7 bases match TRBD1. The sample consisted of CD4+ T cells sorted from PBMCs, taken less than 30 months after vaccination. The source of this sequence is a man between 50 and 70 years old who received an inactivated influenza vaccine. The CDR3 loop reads CASKPPGQSVRQFF. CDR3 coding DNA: TGTGCCAGCAAACCCCCGGGACAGAGTGTCCGGCAGTTCTTC. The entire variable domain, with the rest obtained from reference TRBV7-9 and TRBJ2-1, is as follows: DTGVSQNPRHKITKRGQNVTFRCDPISEHNRLYWYRQTLGQGPEFLTYFQNEAQLEKSRLLSDRFSAERPKGSFSTLEIQRTEQGDSAMYLCASKPPGQSVRQFFGPGTRLTVL.